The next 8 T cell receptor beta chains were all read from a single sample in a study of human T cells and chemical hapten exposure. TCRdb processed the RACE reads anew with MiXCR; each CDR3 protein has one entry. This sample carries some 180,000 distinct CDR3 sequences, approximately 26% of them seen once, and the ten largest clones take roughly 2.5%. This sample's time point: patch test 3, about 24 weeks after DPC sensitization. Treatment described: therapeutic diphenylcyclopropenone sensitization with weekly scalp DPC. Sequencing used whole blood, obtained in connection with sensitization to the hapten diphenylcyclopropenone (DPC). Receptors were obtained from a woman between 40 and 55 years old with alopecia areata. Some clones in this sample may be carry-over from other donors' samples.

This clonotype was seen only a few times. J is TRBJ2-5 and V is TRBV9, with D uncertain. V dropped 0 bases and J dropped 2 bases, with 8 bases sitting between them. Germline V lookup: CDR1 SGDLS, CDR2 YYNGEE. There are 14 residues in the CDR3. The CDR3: CASSVAAEQETQYF. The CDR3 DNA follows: TGTGCCAGCAGCGTAGCGGCGGAACAAGAGACCCAGTACTTC.

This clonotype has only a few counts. CDR3 nucleotides: TGTGCCAGCCAGGGACAGGGGGCGCCCACCGGGGAGCTGTTTTTT. As protein: CASQGQGAPTGELFF. The genes are TRBV2 and TRBJ2-2; TRBD1 matches 12 bases. The length of the CDR3 is 15 residues. Germline V CDR1 and CDR2: SNHLY, FYNNEI. Trimming took 8 bases from V and 4 from J; bases not matched to a gene: 5.

The CDR3 is CASSDPYYEQYF. The CDR3 DNA is TGTGCCAGCAGTGACCCCTACTACGAGCAGTACTTC. The rearrangement links TRBV2 to TRBJ2-7; D gene ambiguous. From germline, CDR1 is SNHLY and CDR2 FYNNEI. V was trimmed by 3 bases and J by 3 bases, leaving 6 bases between them. This CDR3 region has 12 residues. Complete variable domain (other parts from reference TRBV2 and TRBJ2-7): EPEVTQTPSHQVTQMGQEVILRCVPISNHLYFYWYRQILGQKVEFLVSFYNNEISEKSEIFDDQFSVERPDGSNFTLKIRSTKLEDSAMYFCASSDPYYEQYFGPGTRLTVT.

The CDR3 region is CASSRDRMGTDTQYF. CDR3 DNA: TGCGCCAGCAGCCGCGACAGGATGGGCACAGATACGCAGTATTTT. The rearrangement joins TRBV5-1 to TRBJ2-3; TRBD1 is a possible D gene (6 bases). Germline CDR1 SGHRS, CDR2 YFSETQ. V was shortened by 4 bases and J by 1 base, with 13 bases between the two germline ends. The CDR3 covers 15 residues. Supplemented by reference TRBV5-1 and TRBJ2-3, the full variable domain reads KAGVTQTPRYLIKTRGQQVTLSCSPISGHRSVSWYQQTPGQGLQFLFEYFSETQRNKGNFPGRFSGRQFSNSRSEMNVSTLELGDSALYLCASSRDRMGTDTQYFGPGTRLTVL.

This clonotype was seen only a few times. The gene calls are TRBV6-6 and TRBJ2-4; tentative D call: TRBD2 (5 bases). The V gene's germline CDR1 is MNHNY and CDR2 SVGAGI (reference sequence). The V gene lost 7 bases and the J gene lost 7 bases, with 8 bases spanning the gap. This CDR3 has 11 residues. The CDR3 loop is CASKEANIQYF. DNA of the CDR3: TGTGCCAGCAAGGAGGCGAACATTCAGTACTTC.

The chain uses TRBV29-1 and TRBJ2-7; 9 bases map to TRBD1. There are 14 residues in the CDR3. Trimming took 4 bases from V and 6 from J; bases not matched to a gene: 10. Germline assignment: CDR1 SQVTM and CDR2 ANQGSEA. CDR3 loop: CSVGTGDPSGEQYF. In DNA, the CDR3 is TGCAGCGTTGGGACAGGGGATCCTTCGGGCGAGCAGTACTTC.

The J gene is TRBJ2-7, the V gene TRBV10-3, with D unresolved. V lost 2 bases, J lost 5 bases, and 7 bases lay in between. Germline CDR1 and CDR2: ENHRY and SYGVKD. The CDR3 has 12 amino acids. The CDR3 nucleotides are TGTGCCATCAGTGAGCGATGGGACGAGCAGTACTTC. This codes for CAISERWDEQYF.

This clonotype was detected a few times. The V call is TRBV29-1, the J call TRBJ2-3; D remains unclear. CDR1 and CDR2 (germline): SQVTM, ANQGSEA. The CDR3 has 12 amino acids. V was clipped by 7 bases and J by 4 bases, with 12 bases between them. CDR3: CSAMRAPDTQYF. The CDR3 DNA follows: TGCAGCGCGATGAGAGCTCCAGATACGCAGTATTTT.